Shown below are 18 T cell receptor beta chains from a single sample sequenced in a study of T cell responses to AZD1222 COVID-19 vaccine. Using immunoSEQ multiplex PCR, the repertoire was profiled, and TCRdb retains in-frame clones only, with some absent. The sample lists approximately 94,000 clones; around 90% were seen once. This specimen consisted of peripheral blood, obtained on day 0 of AZD1222 vaccination. The receptors originated from an adult in good health.

CDR3 protein: CASSPPLVREDIQYF. The DNA for the CDR3 is TGTGCCAGCTCACCGCCCCTCGTGCGGGAGGACATTCAGTACTTC. The chain uses TRBV18 and TRBJ2-4, with TRBD2 identical over 8 bases. The CDR3 sequence is 15 residues long. Trimming cost V 3 bases and J 8 bases; bases outside gene matches: 9. The germline V gene has CDR1 KGHSH and CDR2 LQKENI.

This sequence joins TRBV29-1 and TRBJ2-1; D possibly matches TRBD1 or TRBD2 (5 bases each). The ends were cut back, 6 bases at V and 9 bases at J, with 15 bases in the middle. CDR3 length: 12 residues. Germline CDR1 reads SQVTM; CDR2 reads ANQGSEA. CDR3 in DNA: TGCAGCGTCCCTTCAGGGAGAAGTGAGCAGTTCTTC. This sequence encodes CSVPSGRSEQFF.

This rearrangement joins TRBV6-5 to TRBJ2-5; D gene uncertain. Germline V gene lookup returns CDR1 MNHEY and CDR2 SVGAGI. The CDR3 has 13 residues. V was pared by 0 bases and J by 5 bases, with 7 bases between. DNA of the CDR3: TGTGCCAGCAGTTACTCTATCCGGGAGACCCAGTACTTC. Residues: CASSYSIRETQYF.

V usage is TRBV27 and J usage is TRBJ2-2; D is undetermined. Germline CDR1 and CDR2: MNHEY and SMNVEV (reference sequence). Trimming pared 3 bases from V and 1 base from J, leaving 6 bases between. The CDR3 has 14 amino acids. CDR3 in amino acids: CASSLWENTGELFF. CDR3 coding DNA: TGTGCCAGCAGTTTGTGGGAGAACACCGGGGAGCTGTTTTTT.

V usage is TRBV2 and J usage is TRBJ2-5; tentatively, D is TRBD1 or TRBD2 (5 bases each). This CDR3 has 15 amino acids. Per the germline V gene, CDR1 is SNHLY and CDR2 is FYNNEI. V lost 6 bases to trimming and J lost 3 bases, with 17 bases between them. CDR3: CASRKEGDLKETQYF. CDR3 nucleotide sequence: TGTGCCAGCAGGAAAGAAGGGGACCTAAAAGAGACCCAGTACTTC.

V gene TRBV7-2 combines with J gene TRBJ2-7; possibly TRBD2 for D (6 bases). Looked up from germline, CDR1 is SGHTA and CDR2 is FQGNSA. The CDR3 runs 15 residues. V gave up 1 base and J gave up 0 bases, with 10 bases separating them. CDR3 bases: TGTGCCAGCAGCTTAGGGGGGGACGGCTCCTACGAGCAGTACTTC. This sequence encodes CASSLGGDGSYEQYF.

The chain has TRBV2 and TRBJ2-7; 8 positions agree with TRBD1. Germline values: CDR1 SNHLY, CDR2 FYNNEI. CDR3 length: 13 amino acids. Trimming took 6 bases from V and 6 from J; bases not matched to a gene: 7. The CDR3 loop is CASSVPDRGEQYF. The CDR3 bases are TGTGCCAGCAGCGTTCCTGACAGGGGCGAGCAGTACTTC. Complete variable domain (other parts from reference TRBV2 and TRBJ2-7): EPEVTQTPSHQVTQMGQEVILRCVPISNHLYFYWYRQILGQKVEFLVSFYNNEISEKSEIFDDQFSVERPDGSNFTLKIRSTKLEDSAMYFCASSVPDRGEQYFGPGTRLTVT.

This chain joins TRBV5-5 and TRBJ2-7; 10 bases map to TRBD1. CDR1 is SGHKS, CDR2 YYEKEE, per germline (reference sequence). CDR3 length: 14 amino acids. Trimming removed 0 bases from V and 5 bases from J; junction bases left unmatched: 2. The CDR3 nucleotides read TGTGCCAGCAGCTTGGGGACAGGGGGTGACGAGCAGTACTTC. This sequence encodes CASSLGTGGDEQYF.

The genes are TRBV19 and TRBJ2-1; maybe TRBD1 (5 bases). This CDR3 has 14 amino acids. V was pared by 0 bases and J by 8 bases, with 11 bases between. Germline CDR1 and CDR2: LNHDA and SQIVND (reference sequence). The CDR3 DNA follows: TGTGCCAGTAGTATAGATATTATAGGGGATGAGCAGTTCTTC. Amino acid sequence: CASSIDIIGDEQFF. Variable domain in full (rest from reference TRBV19 and TRBJ2-1): DGGITQSPKYLFRKEGQNVTLSCEQNLNHDAMYWYRQDPGQGLRLIYYSQIVNDFQKGDIAEGYSVSREKKESFPLTVTSAQKNPTAFYLCASSIDIIGDEQFFGPGTRLTVL.

The rearrangement links TRBV29-1 to TRBJ1-2; D is ambiguous. Trimming took 4 bases from V and 0 from J, leaving 3 bases between them. Germline V lookup: CDR1 SQVTM, CDR2 ANQGSEA. The CDR3 runs 11 residues. The DNA of the CDR3 is TGCAGCGTTGCTACTAACTATGGCTACACCTTC. Translated: CSVATNYGYTF.

The genes are TRBV6-5 and TRBJ1-5; 7 positions agree with TRBD1. The CDR3 has 15 amino acids. Germline loops: CDR1 MNHEY, CDR2 SVGAGI. With V trimmed by 2 bases and J by 4 bases, 5 bases remained unmatched. CDR3 residues: CASSYTTGANQPQHF. The CDR3 bases are TGTGCCAGCAGTTACACCACAGGGGCTAATCAGCCCCAGCATTTT.

V usage is TRBV27 and J usage is TRBJ2-7; possible D gene TRBD2, 5 bases. The V gene's germline CDR1 is MNHEY and CDR2 SMNVEV (reference sequence). The germline V and J ends were trimmed by 6 bases and 7 bases, with 10 bases remaining between them. The CDR3 length is 11 residues. CDR3 DNA sequence: TGTGCCAGCAGCACCGGGAAGGAGCAGTACTTC. This sequence encodes CASSTGKEQYF.

The chain has TRBV10-3 and TRBJ1-4, with 7 bases lining up with TRBD1. The V and J ends lost 2 bases and 8 bases, in that order; junction bases with no gene match: 5. Germline values: CDR1 ENHRY, CDR2 SYGVKD. The length of the CDR3 is 14 residues. The CDR3 DNA reads as TGTGCCATCAGTGAGGAGGGGGCGGGGGAAAAACTGTTTTTT. Encoded protein: CAISEEGAGEKLFF.

The chain combines TRBV6-5 with TRBJ2-7; 7 positions agree with TRBD2. CDR1 and CDR2 from the germline V gene are MNHEY and SVGAGI. The length of the CDR3 is 15 residues. With 5 bases clipped from V and 4 bases from J, the junction kept 11 bases outside the gene matches. CDR3 residues: CASSPRLAEPYEQYF. CDR3 DNA: TGTGCCAGCAGTCCGCGCCTAGCGGAACCTTACGAGCAGTACTTC.

The V call is TRBV2, the J call TRBJ2-7; tentatively, D is TRBD2 (6 bases). Between the trimmed V and J ends, which lost 1 base and 7 bases, there was a span of 20 bases. The CDR3 extends over 16 amino acids. CDR1 SNHLY and CDR2 FYNNEI come from the germline V gene. CDR3 in DNA: TGTGCCAGCAGTGAAGACGGCACGCCGTCCGCGGGGGAGCAGTACTTC. It encodes CASSEDGTPSAGEQYF.

V is TRBV2 and J is TRBJ1-6, with 8 bases that match TRBD1. The V gene's germline CDR1 is SNHLY and CDR2 FYNNEI. The CDR3 runs to 14 residues. V gave up 6 bases and J gave up 9 bases; unmatched junction bases: 7. The CDR3 is CASRGQVFGSPLHF. CDR3 coding DNA: TGTGCCAGCAGGGGACAGGTATTTGGTTCACCCCTCCACTTT.

The chain joins TRBV21-1 to TRBJ1-1. TRBV21-1 represents a pseudogene. CDR3 length: 18 amino acids. CDR3: CASSKRSLRGSGNTEAFF. As DNA, the CDR3 is TGTGCCAGCAGCAAAAGATCCCTACGGGGTTCGGGAAACACTGAAGCTTTCTTT.

This clone showed up just a few times. The V gene is TRBV7-9, the J gene TRBJ1-2; D remains unclear. Trimming pared 1 base from V and 3 bases from J, leaving 9 bases between. The CDR3 totals 14 residues. Germline CDR1 SEHNR, CDR2 FQNEAQ (reference sequence). The CDR3 loop is CASSLDEIYYGYTF. The CDR3 coding sequence is TGTGCCAGCAGCTTAGACGAAATATACTATGGCTACACCTTC.